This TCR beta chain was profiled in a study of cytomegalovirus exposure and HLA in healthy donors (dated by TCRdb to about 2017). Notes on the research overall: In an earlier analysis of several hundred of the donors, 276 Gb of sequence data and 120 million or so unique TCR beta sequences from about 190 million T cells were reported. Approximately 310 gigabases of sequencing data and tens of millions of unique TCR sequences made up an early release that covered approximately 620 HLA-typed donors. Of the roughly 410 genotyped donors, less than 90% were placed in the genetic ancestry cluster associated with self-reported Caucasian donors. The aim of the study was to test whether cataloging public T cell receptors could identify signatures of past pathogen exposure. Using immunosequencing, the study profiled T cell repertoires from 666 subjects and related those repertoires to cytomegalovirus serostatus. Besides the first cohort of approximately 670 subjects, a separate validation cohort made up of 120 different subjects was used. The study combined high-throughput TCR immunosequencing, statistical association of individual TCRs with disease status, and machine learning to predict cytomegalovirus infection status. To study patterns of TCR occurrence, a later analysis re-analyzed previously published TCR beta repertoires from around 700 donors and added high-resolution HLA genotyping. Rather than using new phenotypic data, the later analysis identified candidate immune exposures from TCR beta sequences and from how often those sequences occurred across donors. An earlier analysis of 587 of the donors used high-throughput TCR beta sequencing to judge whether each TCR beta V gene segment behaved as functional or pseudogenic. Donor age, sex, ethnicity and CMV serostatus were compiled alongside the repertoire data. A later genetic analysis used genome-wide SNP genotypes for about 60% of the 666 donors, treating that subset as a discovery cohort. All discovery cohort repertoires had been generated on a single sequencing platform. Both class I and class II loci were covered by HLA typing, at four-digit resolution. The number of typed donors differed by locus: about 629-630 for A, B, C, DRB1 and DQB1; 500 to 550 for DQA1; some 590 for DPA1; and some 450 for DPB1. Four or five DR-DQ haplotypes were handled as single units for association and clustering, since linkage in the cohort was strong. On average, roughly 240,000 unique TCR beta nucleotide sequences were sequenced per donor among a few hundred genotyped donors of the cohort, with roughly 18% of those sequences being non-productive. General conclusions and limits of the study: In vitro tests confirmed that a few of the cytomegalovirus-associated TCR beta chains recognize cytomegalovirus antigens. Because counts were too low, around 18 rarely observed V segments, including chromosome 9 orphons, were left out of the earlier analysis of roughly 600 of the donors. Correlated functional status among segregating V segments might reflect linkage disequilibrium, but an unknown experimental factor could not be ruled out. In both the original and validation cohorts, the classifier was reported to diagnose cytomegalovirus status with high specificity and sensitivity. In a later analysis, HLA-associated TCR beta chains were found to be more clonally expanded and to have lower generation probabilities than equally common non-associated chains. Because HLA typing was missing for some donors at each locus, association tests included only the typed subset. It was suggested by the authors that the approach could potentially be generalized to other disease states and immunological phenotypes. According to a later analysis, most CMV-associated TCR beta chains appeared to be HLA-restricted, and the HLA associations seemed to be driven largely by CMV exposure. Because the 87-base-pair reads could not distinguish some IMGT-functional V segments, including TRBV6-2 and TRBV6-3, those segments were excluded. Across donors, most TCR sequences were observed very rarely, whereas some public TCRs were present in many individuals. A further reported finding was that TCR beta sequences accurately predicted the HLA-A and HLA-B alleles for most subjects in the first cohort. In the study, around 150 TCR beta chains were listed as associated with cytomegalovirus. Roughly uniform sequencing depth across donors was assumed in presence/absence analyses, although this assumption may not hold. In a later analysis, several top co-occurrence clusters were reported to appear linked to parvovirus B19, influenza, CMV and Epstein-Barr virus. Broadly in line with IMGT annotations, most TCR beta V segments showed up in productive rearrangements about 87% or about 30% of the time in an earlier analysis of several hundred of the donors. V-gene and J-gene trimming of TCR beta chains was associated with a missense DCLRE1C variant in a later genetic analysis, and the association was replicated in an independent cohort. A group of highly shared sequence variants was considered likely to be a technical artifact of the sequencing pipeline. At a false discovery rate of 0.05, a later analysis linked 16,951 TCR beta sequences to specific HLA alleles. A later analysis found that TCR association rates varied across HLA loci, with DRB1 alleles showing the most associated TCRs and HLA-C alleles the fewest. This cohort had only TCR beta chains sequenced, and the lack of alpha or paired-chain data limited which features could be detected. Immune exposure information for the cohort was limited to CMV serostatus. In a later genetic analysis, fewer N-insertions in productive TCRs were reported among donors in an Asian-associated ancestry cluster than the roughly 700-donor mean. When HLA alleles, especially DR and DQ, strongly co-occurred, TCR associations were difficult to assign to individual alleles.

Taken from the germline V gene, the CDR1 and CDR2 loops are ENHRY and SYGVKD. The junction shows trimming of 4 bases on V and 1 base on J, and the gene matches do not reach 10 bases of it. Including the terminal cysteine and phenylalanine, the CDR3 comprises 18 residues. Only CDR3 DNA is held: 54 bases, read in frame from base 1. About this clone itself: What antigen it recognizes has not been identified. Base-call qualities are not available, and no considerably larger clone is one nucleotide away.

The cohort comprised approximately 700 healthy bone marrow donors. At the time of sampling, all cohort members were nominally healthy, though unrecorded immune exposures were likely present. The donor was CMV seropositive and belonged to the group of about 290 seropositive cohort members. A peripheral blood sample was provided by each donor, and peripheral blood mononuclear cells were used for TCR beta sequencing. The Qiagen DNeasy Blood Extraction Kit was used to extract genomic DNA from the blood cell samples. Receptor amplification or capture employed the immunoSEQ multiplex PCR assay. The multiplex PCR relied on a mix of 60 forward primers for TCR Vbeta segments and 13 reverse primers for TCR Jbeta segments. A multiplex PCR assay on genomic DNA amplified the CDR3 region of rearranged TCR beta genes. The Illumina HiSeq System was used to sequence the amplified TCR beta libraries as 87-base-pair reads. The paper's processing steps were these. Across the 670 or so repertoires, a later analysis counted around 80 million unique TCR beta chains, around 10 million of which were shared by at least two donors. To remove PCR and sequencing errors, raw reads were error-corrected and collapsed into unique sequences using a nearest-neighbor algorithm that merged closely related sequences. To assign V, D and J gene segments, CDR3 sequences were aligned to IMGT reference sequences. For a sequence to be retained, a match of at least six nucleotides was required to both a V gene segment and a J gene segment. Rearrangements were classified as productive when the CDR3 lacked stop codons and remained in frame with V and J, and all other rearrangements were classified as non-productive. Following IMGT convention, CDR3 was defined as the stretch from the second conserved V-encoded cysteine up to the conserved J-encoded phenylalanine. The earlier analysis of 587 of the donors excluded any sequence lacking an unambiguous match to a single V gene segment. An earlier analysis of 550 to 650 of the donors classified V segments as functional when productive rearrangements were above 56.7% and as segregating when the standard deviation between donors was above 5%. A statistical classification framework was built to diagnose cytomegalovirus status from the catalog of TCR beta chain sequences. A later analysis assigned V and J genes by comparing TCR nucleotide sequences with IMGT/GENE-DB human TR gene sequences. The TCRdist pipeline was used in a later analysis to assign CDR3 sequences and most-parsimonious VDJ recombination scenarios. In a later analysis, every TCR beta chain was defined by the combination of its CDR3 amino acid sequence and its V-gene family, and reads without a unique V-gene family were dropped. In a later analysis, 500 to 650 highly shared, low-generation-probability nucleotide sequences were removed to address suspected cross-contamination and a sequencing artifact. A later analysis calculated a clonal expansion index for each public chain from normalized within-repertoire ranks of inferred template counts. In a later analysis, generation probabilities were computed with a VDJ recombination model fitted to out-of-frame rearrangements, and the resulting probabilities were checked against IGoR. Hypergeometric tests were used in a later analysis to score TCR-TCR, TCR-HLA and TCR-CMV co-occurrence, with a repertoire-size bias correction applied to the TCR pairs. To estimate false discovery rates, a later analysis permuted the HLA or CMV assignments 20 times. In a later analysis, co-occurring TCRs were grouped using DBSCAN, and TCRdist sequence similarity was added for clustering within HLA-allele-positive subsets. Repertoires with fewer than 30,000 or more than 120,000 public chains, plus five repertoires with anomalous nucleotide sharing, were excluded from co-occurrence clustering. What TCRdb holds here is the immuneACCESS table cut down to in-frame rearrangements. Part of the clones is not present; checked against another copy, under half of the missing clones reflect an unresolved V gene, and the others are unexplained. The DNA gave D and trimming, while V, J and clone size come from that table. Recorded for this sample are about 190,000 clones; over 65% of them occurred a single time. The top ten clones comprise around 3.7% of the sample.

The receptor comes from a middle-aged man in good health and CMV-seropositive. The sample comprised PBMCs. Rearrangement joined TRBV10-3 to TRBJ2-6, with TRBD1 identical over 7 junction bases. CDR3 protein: CAISGQGQWGSGANVLTF. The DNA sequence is TGTGCCATCAGTGGACAGGGACAATGGGGGTCTGGGGCCAACGTCCTGACTTTC.